Listed here are 17 T cell receptor beta chains from one sample, sequenced in a study of blood T cell repertoires in COVID-19. Repertoires were generated with immunoSEQ multiplex PCR, while TCRdb's copy carries only in-frame clones and drops some. The table includes tens of thousands of clones, roughly 86% detected once. Sequencing was carried out using peripheral blood. The receptors come from a human donor with active COVID-19. The donor label of this sample is uncertain.

The chain combines TRBV7-2 with TRBJ1-2; 7 bases map to TRBD1. This CDR3 region has 14 residues. Germline assignment: CDR1 SGHTA and CDR2 FQGNSA. V lost 6 bases to trimming and J lost 7 bases; unmatched junction nucleotides: 11. The CDR3 DNA reads as TGTGCCAGCAGTCACCAATCCGGGACAGCTGGCTACACCTTC. Translating gives CASSHQSGTAGYTF.

This chain connects TRBV7-2 to TRBJ2-3; 13 nucleotides line up with TRBD2. Trimming at V came to 4 bases and at J to 10 bases, leaving 8 bases not matched to a gene. Germline V gives CDR1 SGHTA, CDR2 FQGNSA. The CDR3 totals 15 residues. As DNA, the CDR3 is TGTGCCAGCAGCTCAGGACTAGCGGGGGCCCTAGCGCAGTATTTT. Translating it yields CASSSGLAGALAQYF.

The V and J genes are TRBV9 and TRBJ2-1, with TRBD1 matching 10 bases. With V trimmed by 4 bases and J by 6 bases, 7 bases remained unmatched. This CDR3 region has 15 residues. The germline CDR1 and CDR2 sequences are SGDLS and YYNGEE. The CDR3 DNA follows: TGTGCCAGCAGCCCCCGGGACAGGGGCTTCAATGAGCAGTTCTTC. Its translation: CASSPRDRGFNEQFF.

CDR3 bases: TGCGCCAGCAGGCCGGGAGGGGGGGCCCCAGATACGCAGTATTTT. The encoded protein is CASRPGGGAPDTQYF. This chain uses TRBV5-1 with TRBJ2-3; 8 nucleotides match TRBD2. Looked up from germline, CDR1 is SGHRS and CDR2 is YFSETQ. The CDR3 totals 15 residues. V was clipped by 5 bases and J by 4 bases; unmatched bases: 9.

This chain joins TRBV5-1 and TRBJ2-3, with 12 bases identical to TRBD2. Trimming took 0 bases from V and 8 from J; bases not matched to a gene: 7. The CDR3 is 16 amino acids. Germline assignment: CDR1 SGHRS and CDR2 YFSETQ. This chain's CDR3 is CASSLAPSGGASTQYF. The DNA for the CDR3 is TGCGCCAGCAGCTTGGCCCCTAGCGGGGGGGCGAGTACGCAGTATTTT.

This chain links TRBV6-4 with TRBJ2-5; possibly TRBD1 for D (5 bases). This CDR3 is built from 17 residues. Trimming left V 3 bases short and J 2 bases short, with 19 bases between. Germline V gives CDR1 MRHNA, CDR2 SNTAGT. The CDR3 DNA is TGTGCCAGCAGTGATACCCGAGACACGACAGCACAAGAGACCCAGTACTTC. Amino acid sequence: CASSDTRDTTAQETQYF.

The genes are TRBV6-2 or TRBV6-3 and TRBJ2-4, with D tentatively TRBD1 (6 bases). The germline V and J ends were trimmed by 2 bases and 0 bases, with 11 bases remaining between them. Germline loops: CDR1 MNHEY, CDR2 SVGEGT. This CDR3 has 16 amino acids. The CDR3 bases are TGTGCCAGCAGTTACGCTGGACAGTCAGCCAAAAACATTCAGTACTTC. This encodes CASSYAGQSAKNIQYF.

This chain joins TRBV7-9 and TRBJ1-5; 9 positions match TRBD1. The V segment lost 8 bases and the J segment 6 bases; nucleotides outside the gene matches: 11. Germline V gives CDR1 SEHNR, CDR2 FQNEAQ (reference sequence). The CDR3 is made up of 15 amino acids. The CDR3 reads CASDRGQGIGQPQHF. The CDR3 DNA reads TGTGCCAGCGACCGGGGACAGGGAATAGGTCAGCCCCAGCATTTT.

V gene TRBV7-3 combines with J gene TRBJ2-1; TRBD1 agrees at 8 bases. From germline, CDR1 is SGHTA and CDR2 FQGTGA. The ends lost 4 bases at V and 1 base at J; junction bases unmatched: 6. The CDR3 has 16 residues. The CDR3 is CASSSRTGRSYNEQFF. The DNA of the CDR3 is TGTGCCAGCAGCTCGAGGACAGGGAGATCCTACAATGAGCAGTTCTTC.

V and J are TRBV5-1 and TRBJ2-1; the D gene is possibly TRBD1 (5 bases). V was cut by 7 bases and J by 3 bases, with 14 bases left in between. This CDR3 comprises 14 residues. Germline loops: CDR1 SGHRS, CDR2 YFSETQ. In nucleotides, the CDR3 is TGCGCCAGCGGAGCAGGGTACGACTACAATGAGCAGTTCTTC. Encoded protein: CASGAGYDYNEQFF.

A single count supports this clone. CDR3 sequence (DNA): TGTGCCAGCAGCTTAAGGTCCAGGCCACAACCCTTAGGAAACACCGGGGAGCTGTTTTTT. Amino acid sequence: CASSLRSRPQPLGNTGELFF. This chain uses TRBV7-6 with TRBJ2-2; D unclear. V lost 2 bases and J lost 2, with 24 bases in between. CDR1 is SGHVS, CDR2 FNYEAQ, per germline. This CDR3 spans 20 amino acids. The full variable domain, its missing parts supplied by reference TRBV7-6 and TRBJ2-2, is GAGVSQSPRYKVTKRGQDVALRCDPISGHVSLYWYRQALGQGPEFLTYFNYEAQQDKSGLPNDRFSAERPEGSISTLTIQRTEQRDSAMYRCASSLRSRPQPLGNTGELFFGEGSRLTVL.

This chain uses TRBV18 with TRBJ2-3; maybe TRBD1 (6 bases). The V gene's germline CDR1 is KGHSH and CDR2 LQKENI. CDR3 length: 14 amino acids. The V end lost 4 bases, the J end lost 6 bases, and 14 bases lay between the germline ends. CDR3 nucleotides: TGTGCCAGCTCACAGGGAACAGGGCCCGATACGCAGTATTTT. It yields the protein CASSQGTGPDTQYF.

The chain uses TRBV13 and TRBJ1-1; TRBD1 might be the D (5 bases). Trimming removed 5 bases at V and 5 bases at J, with 21 bases between. This CDR3 has 16 amino acids. Germline CDR1 is PRHDT and CDR2 is FYEKMQ (reference sequence). The CDR3 here is CASSAYGYTSGTEAFF. The CDR3 DNA sequence: TGTGCCAGCAGCGCATACGGGTACACATCAGGGACTGAAGCTTTCTTT.

The chain carries TRBV7-2 and TRBJ1-2, with 11 bases fitting TRBD1. The germline V gene has CDR1 SGHTA and CDR2 FQGNSA. This CDR3 spans 15 amino acids. Trimming took 1 base from V and 5 from J; bases not matched to a gene: 3. The CDR3 sequence: CASSLGGTGGYGYTF. For the CDR3, the DNA is TGTGCCAGCAGCTTAGGTGGGACAGGGGGTTATGGCTACACCTTC.

This rearrangement joins TRBV7-9 to TRBJ1-1, with D possibly TRBD1 on 5 matching bases. Trimming took 4 bases from V and 4 from J, leaving 16 bases between them. Per the germline V gene, CDR1 is SEHNR and CDR2 is FQNEAQ (reference sequence). The CDR3 runs 15 residues. CDR3 in DNA: TGTGCCAGCAGCTCGACAGTTTTGGAGTCCACTGAAGCTTTCTTT. Its translation: CASSSTVLESTEAFF.

V gene TRBV3-1 (or the pseudogene TRBV3-2) combines with J gene TRBJ2-5, with D uncertain. Deletions cut 5 bases from V and 7 bases from J, with 11 bases between. Per germline, CDR1 LGHDT and CDR2 YNNKEL (reference sequence). The CDR3 has 12 residues. CDR3: CASSGPKGTQYF. In DNA, the CDR3 is TGTGCCAGCAGCGGGCCGAAAGGGACCCAGTACTTC.

The rearrangement links TRBV2 to TRBJ1-5, with no clear D. V lost 9 bases and J 0 bases, leaving 9 bases between the germline ends. Germline V gene lookup returns CDR1 SNHLY and CDR2 FYNNEI. This CDR3 is built from 13 residues. The CDR3 loop reads CASGQDSNQPQHF. Here the CDR3 DNA reads TGTGCCAGTGGCCAGGATAGCAATCAGCCCCAGCATTTT.